Detailed here is one T cell receptor (beta chain). There is no known antigen for this receptor. No much larger clonotype is one base removed from it; base qualities were not supplied. TCRbeta CDR3 regions were amplified from genomic DNA using the immunoSEQ Assay, a bias-controlled multiplex PCR. Per the source publication's procedure: Within the assay, amplification of reference gene primers was used to estimate how many nucleated cells each sample contained. To quantify the absolute abundance of each unique TCRbeta CDR3 rearrangement, sequence reads were collapsed and filtered. Productive Simpson clonality was computed per sample as the square root of Simpson's diversity index over productive rearrangements. TCRdb's version of the immuneACCESS table is confined to in-frame rearrangements and falls short of the full clone set. An unresolved V gene accounts for under half of the shortfall where checked; the remainder is of unknown origin. V and J calls and clone size come straight from that table; D and trimming were deduced from the DNA. The sample table records tens of thousands of clones; more than 80% of these occur just once. Under 20% of the sample lies in the top ten.

The germline V gene specifies SGDLS as CDR1 and YYNGEE as CDR2. The CDR3 holds 13 amino acids from the cysteine to the phenylalanine. Only the CDR3 DNA is retained, 39 bases long and in frame from the first base. The germline ends are 8 bases apart after V is trimmed by 2 bases and J by 8 bases. In Seattle, one collaborating source enrolled patients while the infection was active and tracked those patients longitudinally over the course of disease. Collaborating institutions collected whole blood in K2EDTA tubes following their own protocols. For TCRbeta analysis, collaborators shipped samples as frozen whole blood, isolated PBMCs, or DNA extracted from either of those sample types. This sample was included in a study of blood T cell repertoires in COVID-19 (TCRdb year 2020). Study-wide context: Samples covering the acute and convalescent phases of COVID-19 were provided by collaborators in the United States, Italy and Spain. Where HLA class I and class II types were available, the types were taken from metadata supplied by the sample provider, not from assay-based typing. Deeply sampled blood TCRbeta repertoires from subjects exposed to, actively infected with, or recovered from COVID-19 were included in the dataset. A de-identified subject ID, COVID-19 status, age in years and sex were almost always included in the sample metadata. Samples came from the ongoing ImmuneRACE study (first 160 participants) plus 1,254 subjects from 6 global collaborators. The repertoires were released in a freely available public database intended as a resource for research on the immune response to SARS-CoV-2. The material from the prospective study consisted of cDNA or gDNA derived from T cells, B-cell-depleted T cells, or PBMCs. Findings and caveats that apply to the study as a whole: The quantity of clinical and demographic metadata differed by source and by participant and was supplied without curation.

The clonotype comes from a woman aged 55-70 years with COVID-19, enrolled during active disease. Sequencing was performed on peripheral blood. Recombination connected TRBV9 to TRBJ1-6; the D segment could be TRBD1, given 5 matching bases. The sequence in DNA is TGTGCCAGCAGCGTTCAACAGGATTCACCCCTCCACTTT. This codes for CASSVQQDSPLHF. The entire variable domain, with the stretches around the CDR3 drawn from the reference TRBV9 and TRBJ1-6 proteins, is DSGVTQTPKHLITATGQRVTLRCSPRSGDLSVYWYQQSLDQGLQFLIQYYNGEERAKGNILERFSAQQFPDLHSELNLSSLELGDSALYFCASSVQQDSPLHFGNGTRLTVT.